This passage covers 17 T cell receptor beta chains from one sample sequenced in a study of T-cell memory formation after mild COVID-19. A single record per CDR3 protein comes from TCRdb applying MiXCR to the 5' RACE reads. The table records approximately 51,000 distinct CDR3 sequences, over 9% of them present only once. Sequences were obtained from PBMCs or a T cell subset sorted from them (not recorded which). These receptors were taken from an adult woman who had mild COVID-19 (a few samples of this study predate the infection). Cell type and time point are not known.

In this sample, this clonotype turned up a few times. This CDR3 reads CASSEGSTRQGEQFF. CDR3 coding DNA: TGTGCCAGCAGCGAGGGTAGCACACGACAGGGTGAGCAGTTCTTC. V usage is TRBV7-9 and J usage is TRBJ2-1, with 7 bases fitting TRBD1. V shed 5 bases and J 9 bases; nucleotides not matched to a gene: 13. CDR1 and CDR2 (germline): SEHNR, FQNEAQ (reference sequence). The CDR3 sequence is 15 residues long.

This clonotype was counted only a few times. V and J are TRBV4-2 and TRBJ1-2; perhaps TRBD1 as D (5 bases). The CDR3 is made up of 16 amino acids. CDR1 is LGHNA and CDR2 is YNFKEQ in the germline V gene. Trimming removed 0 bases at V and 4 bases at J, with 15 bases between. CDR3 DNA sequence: TGTGCCAGCAGCCAAGATTGGGACCTCGGGGGCTATGGCTACACCTTC. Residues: CASSQDWDLGGYGYTF.

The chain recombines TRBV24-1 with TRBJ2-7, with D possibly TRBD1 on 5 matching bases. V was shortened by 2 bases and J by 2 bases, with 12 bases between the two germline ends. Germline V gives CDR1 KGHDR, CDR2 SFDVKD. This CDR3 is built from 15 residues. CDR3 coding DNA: TGTGCCACCAGTGATTCAGGGAAGGCCCCCTACGAGCAGTACTTC. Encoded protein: CATSDSGKAPYEQYF.

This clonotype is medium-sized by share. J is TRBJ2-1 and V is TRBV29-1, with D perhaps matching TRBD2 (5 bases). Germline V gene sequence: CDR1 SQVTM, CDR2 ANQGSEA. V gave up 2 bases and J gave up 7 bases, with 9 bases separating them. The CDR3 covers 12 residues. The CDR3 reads CSVEKGVNEQFF. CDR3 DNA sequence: TGCAGCGTTGAAAAGGGAGTAAATGAGCAGTTCTTC.

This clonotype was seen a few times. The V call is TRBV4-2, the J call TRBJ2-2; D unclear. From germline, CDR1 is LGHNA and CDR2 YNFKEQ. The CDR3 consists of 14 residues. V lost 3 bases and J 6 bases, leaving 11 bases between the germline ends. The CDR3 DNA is TGTGCCAGCAGCCAGGTGGAAGAGGCCGGGGAGCTGTTTTTT. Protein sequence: CASSQVEEAGELFF.

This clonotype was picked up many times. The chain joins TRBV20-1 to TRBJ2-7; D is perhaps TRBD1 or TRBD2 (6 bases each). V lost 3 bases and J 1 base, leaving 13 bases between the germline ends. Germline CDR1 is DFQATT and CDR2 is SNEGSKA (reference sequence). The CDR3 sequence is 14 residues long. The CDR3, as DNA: TGCAGTGCTAGCGGGGGCGTATGGTCCTACGAGCAGTACTTC. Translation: CSASGGVWSYEQYF.

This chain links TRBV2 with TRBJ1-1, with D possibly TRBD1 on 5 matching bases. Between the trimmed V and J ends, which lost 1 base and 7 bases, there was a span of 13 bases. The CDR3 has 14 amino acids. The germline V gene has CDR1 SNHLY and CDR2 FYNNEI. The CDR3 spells CASSEVGGYFEAFF. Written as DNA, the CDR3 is TGTGCCAGCAGTGAAGTGGGGGGTTACTTTGAAGCTTTCTTT.

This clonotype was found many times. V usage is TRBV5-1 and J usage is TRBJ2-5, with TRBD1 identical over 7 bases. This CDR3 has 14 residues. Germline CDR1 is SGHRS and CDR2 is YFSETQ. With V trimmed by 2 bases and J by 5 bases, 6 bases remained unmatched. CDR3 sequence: CASSFDRVGETQYF. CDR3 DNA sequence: TGCGCCAGCAGCTTCGACAGGGTAGGGGAGACCCAGTACTTC.

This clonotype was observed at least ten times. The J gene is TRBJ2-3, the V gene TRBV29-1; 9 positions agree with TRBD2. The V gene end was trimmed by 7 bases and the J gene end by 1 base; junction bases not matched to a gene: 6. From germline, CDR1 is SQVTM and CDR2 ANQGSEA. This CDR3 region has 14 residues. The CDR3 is CSGGVAGGTDTQYF. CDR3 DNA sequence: TGCAGCGGGGGGGTAGCGGGAGGCACAGATACGCAGTATTTT.

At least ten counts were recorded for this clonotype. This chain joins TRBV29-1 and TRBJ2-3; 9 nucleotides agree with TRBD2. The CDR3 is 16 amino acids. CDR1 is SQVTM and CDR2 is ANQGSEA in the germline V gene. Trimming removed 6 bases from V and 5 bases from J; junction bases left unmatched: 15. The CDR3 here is CSVPTSAGGSGDTQYF. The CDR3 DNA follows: TGCAGCGTCCCAACTAGCGCGGGAGGGTCTGGAGATACGCAGTATTTT.

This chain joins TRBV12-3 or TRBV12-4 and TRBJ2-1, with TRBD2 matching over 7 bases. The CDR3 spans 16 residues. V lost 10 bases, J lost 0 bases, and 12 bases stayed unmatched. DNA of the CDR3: TGTGCCACCCGACCGGGGGGACCAAGCTCCTACAATGAGCAGTTCTTC. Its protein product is CATRPGGPSSYNEQFF.

This CDR3 reads CASTLRQGDSPLHF. CDR3 DNA: TGCGCCAGCACCCTTCGACAGGGCGATTCACCCCTCCACTTT. The chain joins TRBV5-1 to TRBJ1-6; 7 bases are shared with TRBD1. CDR1 SGHRS and CDR2 YFSETQ come from the germline V gene. The CDR3 is 14 amino acids. Trimming cost V 6 bases and J 8 bases; bases outside gene matches: 8.

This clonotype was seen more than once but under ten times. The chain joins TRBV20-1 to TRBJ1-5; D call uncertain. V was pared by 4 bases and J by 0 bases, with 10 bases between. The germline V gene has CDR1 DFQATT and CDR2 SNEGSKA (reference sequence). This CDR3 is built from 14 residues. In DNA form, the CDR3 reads TGCAGTGCTAAGGGAGGTTATAGCAATCAGCCCCAGCATTTT. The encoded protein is CSAKGGYSNQPQHF.

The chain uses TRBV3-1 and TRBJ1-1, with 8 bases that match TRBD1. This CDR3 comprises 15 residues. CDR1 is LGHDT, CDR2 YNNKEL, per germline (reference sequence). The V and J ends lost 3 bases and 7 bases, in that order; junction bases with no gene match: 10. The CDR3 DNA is TGTGCCAGCAGCCAGCCACCCAACACAGGGGGTGAAGCTTTCTTT. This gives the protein CASSQPPNTGGEAFF.

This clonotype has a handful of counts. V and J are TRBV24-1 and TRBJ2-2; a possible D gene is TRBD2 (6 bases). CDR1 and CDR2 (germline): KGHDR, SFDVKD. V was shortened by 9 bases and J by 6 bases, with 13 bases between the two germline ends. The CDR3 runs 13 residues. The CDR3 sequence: CATGGGGAGELFF. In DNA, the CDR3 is TGTGCCACCGGCGGAGGAGGGGCCGGGGAGCTGTTTTTT.

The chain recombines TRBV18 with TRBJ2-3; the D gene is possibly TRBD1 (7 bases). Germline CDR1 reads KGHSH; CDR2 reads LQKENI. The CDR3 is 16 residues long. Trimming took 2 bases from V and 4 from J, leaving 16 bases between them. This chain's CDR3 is CASSPAQGGVADTQYF. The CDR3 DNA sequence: TGTGCCAGCTCACCAGCTCAGGGGGGCGTGGCAGATACGCAGTATTTT.

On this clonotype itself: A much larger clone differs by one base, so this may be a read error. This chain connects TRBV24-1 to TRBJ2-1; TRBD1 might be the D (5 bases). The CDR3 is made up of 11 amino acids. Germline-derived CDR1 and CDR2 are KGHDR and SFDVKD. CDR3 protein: CSTSAQGHQFF. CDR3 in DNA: TGTTCCACCAGTGCCCAGGGTCACCAGTTCTTC.